Here is one T cell receptor beta chain with its context. Its matching antigen is unknown. This sample was taken from a study of identical twins. It was template switching that added a universal primer site, and there were unique molecular identifiers on the cDNA. In TCRdb, the 5' RACE reads were re-called with MiXCR into one record per CDR3 protein. The sample lists 200,000 to 250,000 distinct CDR3 sequences; around an eighth were seen once. Germline V gives CDR1 SGHKS, CDR2 YYEKEE (reference sequence). The CDR3 runs 14 residues. Trimming removed 3 bases at V and 6 bases at J, with 15 bases between. Study conclusions and caveats: Fewer insertions characterized abundant cord blood beta clonotypes, whereas memory repertoires showed none. The study found excess low generation probability among twin-shared out-of-frame alpha sequences.

This TCR came from a woman aged 18-29 years in good health. The chain joins TRBV5-5 to TRBJ1-2; D perhaps matches TRBD1 (5 bases). The sequenced material came from memory (CD45RO+) T cells sorted from blood. DNA of the CDR3: TGTGCCAGCAGCTATGTTGCAGGGTGGGATGGCTACACCTTC. Protein product: CASSYVAGWDGYTF.